Listed below are T cell receptor beta chains from one sample, sequenced in a study of CD8+ T cells in alopecia areata. Repertoires were generated with immunoSEQ multiplex PCR, while TCRdb's copy carries only in-frame clones and drops some. The repertoire includes about 76,000 clones, approximately 70% of them detected once, and about 20% sits in the top ten. Sample: CD8+ T cells sorted from blood, taken at week 24, from a patient treated with tofacitinib. Receptor source: a human donor with alopecia areata. Both conserved end residues are part of each CDR3. The D gene is left open where the match is weak. Clone size appears in some rows only: once, few, many, or a class for an expanded clone.

J	size	D	V	CDR3	DNA
TRBJ1-4	few	NA	TRBV28	CASSSPGATNEKLFF	TGTGCCAGCAGTTCCCCGGGTGCAACTAATGAAAAACTGTTTTTT
TRBJ1-2	NA	NA	TRBV29-1	CSVELYGRDRGYTF	TGCAGCGTTGAACTTTATGGCAGGGACCGTGGCTACACCTTC
TRBJ1-5	NA	TRBD1	TRBV7-2	CASSPRDRVNQPQHF	TGTGCCAGCAGCCCCCGGGACAGGGTGAATCAGCCCCAGCATTTT
TRBJ2-5	NA	NA	TRBV5-4	CASSLELWETQYF	TGTGCCAGCAGCCTCGAACTATGGGAGACCCAGTACTTC
TRBJ2-6	few	NA	TRBV11-1	CASSLDGMSSGANVLTF	TGTGCCAGCAGCTTAGATGGGATGAGCTCTGGGGCCAACGTCCTGACTTTC
TRBJ2-5	NA	NA	TRBV29-1	CSVEKGEGPSGTQYF	TGCAGCGTTGAAAAGGGAGAGGGACCTTCGGGGACCCAGTACTTC
TRBJ2-7	NA	TRBD2	TRBV9	CASSVAKSSGSREQYF	TGTGCCAGCAGCGTAGCTAAGTCTAGCGGGAGTCGCGAGCAGTACTTC
TRBJ2-1	NA	NA	TRBV7-6	CASSADRSSYNEQFF	TGTGCCAGCAGCGCGGACCGCAGCTCCTACAATGAGCAGTTCTTC
TRBJ2-5	NA	NA	TRBV6-5	CASSQDETQYF	TGTGCCAGCAGTCAGGACGAGACCCAGTACTTC
TRBJ2-5	few	NA	TRBV7-9	CASTSGLLETQYF	TGTGCCAGCACCTCAGGACTCCTGGAGACCCAGTACTTC
TRBJ2-7	NA	NA	TRBV12-5	CASGCRENREQYF	TGTGCTAGTGGTTGCAGGGAAAACAGGGAGCAGTACTTC
TRBJ2-1	NA	NA	TRBV2	CASSDMDPEQFF	TGTGCCAGCAGTGACATGGATCCGGAGCAGTTCTTC
TRBJ2-1	few	TRBD2	TRBV30	CAWSANGREGPYNEQFF	TGTGCCTGGAGTGCCAATGGGCGGGAGGGACCCTACAATGAGCAGTTCTTC
TRBJ2-7	few	TRBD1	TRBV5-6	CASSLRQGVYEQYF	TGTGCCAGCAGCCTAAGACAGGGCGTCTACGAGCAGTACTTC
TRBJ1-1	NA	TRBD1	TRBV27	CASSLSGTGTEAFF	TGTGCCAGCAGTTTGTCCGGGACAGGGACTGAAGCTTTCTTT
TRBJ2-3	NA	NA	TRBV27	CASSSTTKDTQYF	TGTGCCAGCAGTTCGACTACAAAAGATACGCAGTATTTT
TRBJ1-1	NA	NA	TRBV27	CASSMLGVGITEAFF	TGTGCCAGCAGTATGCTCGGGGTGGGGATCACTGAAGCTTTCTTT
TRBJ2-2	NA	TRBD2	TRBV7-6	CASSLGLAGGPGELFF	TGTGCCAGCAGCTTGGGACTAGCGGGAGGGCCCGGGGAGCTGTTTTTT
TRBJ2-7	NA	TRBD1	TRBV6-4	CASSDSLGQARTYEQYF	TGTGCCAGCAGTGACTCCCTGGGACAGGCGAGGACCTACGAGCAGTACTTC
TRBJ2-7	NA	TRBD1	TRBV7-2	CASSLGTGSYEQYF	TGTGCCAGCAGCTTAGGGACAGGCTCCTACGAGCAGTACTTC
TRBJ2-3	once	TRBD2	TRBV5-6	CASSIWASGTDTQYF	TGTGCCAGCAGTATTTGGGCTAGCGGGACAGATACGCAGTATTTT
TRBJ2-5	NA	TRBD2	TRBV7-2	CASSPSRLAGGIQETQYF	TGTGCCAGCAGTCCAAGCAGACTAGCGGGAGGTATCCAAGAGACCCAGTACTTC
TRBJ2-1	NA	NA	TRBV29-1	CSVEGAGDPYNEQFF	TGCAGCGTTGAGGGGGCGGGAGACCCCTACAATGAGCAGTTCTTC
TRBJ2-1	NA	NA	TRBV19	CASKGDFSYNEQFF	TGTGCCAGTAAAGGGGACTTCTCCTACAATGAGCAGTTCTTC
TRBJ2-7	NA	TRBD1	TRBV7-9	CASNLQGGEQYF	TGTGCCAGCAACCTACAGGGGGGCGAGCAGTACTTC
TRBJ1-2	NA	NA	TRBV11-2	CASSPTQFSYGYTF	TGTGCCAGCAGCCCAACACAGTTTAGTTATGGCTACACCTTC
TRBJ1-6	NA	NA	TRBV7-9	CASSLDRGNSPLHF	TGTGCCAGCAGCTTGGACAGAGGCAATTCACCCCTCCACTTT
TRBJ2-7	NA	TRBD2	TRBV7-6	CASSLARLAEGGFYEQYF	TGTGCCAGCAGCTTAGCGCGACTAGCGGAGGGGGGATTCTACGAGCAGTACTTC
TRBJ2-7	medium-sized	TRBD1	TRBV29-1	CSVEVDRALSYEQYF	TGCAGCGTTGAAGTTGACAGGGCACTCTCCTACGAGCAGTACTTC
TRBJ2-7	few	TRBD2	TRBV27	CASSSSGGGYEQYF	TGTGCCAGCAGTTCTAGCGGGGGAGGTTACGAGCAGTACTTC
TRBJ2-7	NA	TRBD1	TRBV7-2	CASSSPGTDVIYEQYF	TGTGCCAGCAGCTCCCCCGGGACAGACGTCATCTACGAGCAGTACTTC
TRBJ2-3	NA	TRBD2	TRBV9	CASSDSLAGAGTDTQYF	TGTGCCAGCAGCGATTCCCTAGCGGGAGCGGGCACAGATACGCAGTATTTT
TRBJ2-2	NA	NA	TRBV5-1	CASSLADNTGELFF	TGCGCCAGCAGCTTGGCGGATAACACCGGGGAGCTGTTTTTT
TRBJ2-7	NA	NA	TRBV29-1	CSVEADSSQNYEQYF	TGCAGCGTTGAAGCCGACAGTTCTCAAAACTACGAGCAGTACTTC
TRBJ2-3	few	NA	TRBV9	CASSVEGSTDTQYF	TGTGCCAGCAGCGTAGAAGGATCCACAGATACGCAGTATTTT
TRBJ2-3	few	TRBD2	TRBV30	CAREDPPRKDTQYF	TGTGCCCGGGAGGATCCCCCGCGAAAGGATACGCAGTATTTT
TRBJ1-1	NA	TRBD1	TRBV30	CAWSSGQGFATEAFF	TGTGCCTGGAGTTCGGGACAGGGTTTTGCCACTGAAGCTTTCTTT
TRBJ1-6	NA	NA	TRBV4-1	CASSLTQGYNSPLHF	TGCGCCAGCAGCCTAACCCAGGGCTATAATTCACCCCTCCACTTT
TRBJ2-5	NA	TRBD2	TRBV10-3	CAISPAGGHGEETQYF	TGTGCCATCAGTCCAGCGGGGGGCCACGGGGAGGAGACCCAGTACTTC
TRBJ2-7	few	TRBD2	TRBV5-1	CASSLRLADPEQYF	TGCGCCAGCAGCCTAAGACTAGCGGACCCCGAGCAGTACTTC
TRBJ1-2	NA	NA	TRBV5-1	CASSPLFLNYGYTF	TGCGCCAGCAGCCCATTATTTCTTAACTATGGCTACACCTTC
TRBJ2-3	few	TRBD2	TRBV7-8	CASSSWASGITDTQYF	TGTGCCAGCAGCAGTTGGGCCAGCGGGATCACAGATACGCAGTATTTT
TRBJ1-5	NA	NA	TRBV27	CASSLSGTKPQHF	TGTGCCAGCAGTTTATCAGGGACTAAGCCCCAGCATTTT